This TCR beta chain was captured in a study of blood T cells in healthy people across ages. Trimming stripped 6 bases from V and 8 bases from J, with 20 bases between. The CDR3 is made up of 14 amino acids. Germline lookup yields CDR1 SGHAT and CDR2 FQNNGV. Sample-barcoded 5' priming and a J-beta primer mix drove a second PCR of about 6 to 12 cycles. TCRdb processed the 5' RACE reads anew with MiXCR; each CDR3 protein has one entry. The sample holds under 1,000,000 distinct CDR3 sequences, about 46% seen once. V and J are TRBV11-2 and TRBJ2-7; maybe TRBD2 (5 bases). Material for sequencing was blood. The clonotype originates from a man aged 80 or over in good health. CDR3 in amino acids: CASSTGWAGGQQYF. CDR3 DNA sequence: TGTGCCAGCAGTACGGGGTGGGCGGGCGGACAGCAGTACTTC.